This T cell receptor (beta chain) comes out of a study of beta chain features in type 1 diabetes. At the level of the study: Across all samples, some 110 million sorted cells were examined.

Comments on this clone: Antigen: not known.

The sequenced template was cDNA made from the entire isolated RNA. Sequencing was performed with immunoSEQ multiplex PCR; in TCRdb, only in-frame clones are kept and a portion is missing. Of around 300,000 clones in the sample, approximately 15% were seen once. Study-level results: Reduced insertions and increased deletions marked VDJ junctions in type 1 diabetes patients. People with Type 1 diabetes carried modestly yet significantly shorter TCRB CDR3s in all four CD4+ subsets. TCRB rearrangement may or may not be influenced by HLA type; here this remained unresolved.

The germline V gene has CDR1 KGHSH and CDR2 LQKENI. The CDR3 spans 18 residues. Losses at the gene ends were 3 bases for V and 4 bases for J; bases not matched to a gene: 15. The TCR comes from a man younger than 30 with type 1 diabetes. The sequenced material came from naive CD4+ T cells from blood. V and J are TRBV18 and TRBJ2-1, with 7 bases matching TRBD1. This CDR3 is CASSPQHPSGTDYNEQFF. CDR3 DNA: TGTGCCAGCTCACCCCAGCACCCGTCCGGGACAGATTACAATGAGCAGTTCTTC.